This is a list of T cell receptor beta chains from one sample in a study of T cells in Graves' hyperthyroidism and ophthalmopathy. Via MiXCR, TCRdb re-called the multiplex PCR reads, giving one row per CDR3 protein. The sample lists roughly 400,000 distinct CDR3 sequences; approximately 14% were seen once. Input material: blood. Receptors originate from a woman aged 18-35 years with Graves' hyperthyroidism that later progressed to Graves' ophthalmopathy. Both conserved end residues are part of each CDR3. D genes are given only for firm matches. Not all rows give a size; the values are once, few, many and, for expanded clones, a class.

J gene: TRBJ2-7
D gene: NA
clone size: NA
V gene: TRBV7-9
CDR3 DNA: TGTGCCAGCAGCTTTCCAGGGAACGAGCAGTACTTC
CDR3 protein: CASSFPGNEQYF

J gene: TRBJ2-7
D gene: NA
clone size: few
V gene: TRBV27
CDR3 DNA: TGTGCCAGCACCTCAGTGCATGGGAAATTCGAGCAGTACTTC
CDR3 protein: CASTSVHGKFEQYF

J gene: TRBJ2-3
D gene: NA
clone size: many
V gene: TRBV6-2/TRBV6-3
CDR3 DNA: TGTGCCAGCAGCAACGGACAGTTTAGCACAGATACGCAGTATTTT
CDR3 protein: CASSNGQFSTDTQYF

J gene: TRBJ1-3
D gene: NA
clone size: many
V gene: TRBV29-1
CDR3 DNA: TGCAGCGTTTTCTCTGGAAACACCATATATTTT
CDR3 protein: CSVFSGNTIYF

J gene: TRBJ2-1
D gene: TRBD2
clone size: many
V gene: TRBV6-1
CDR3 DNA: TGTGCCAGCAGGACGACTAGCCGGGGTGTCTACAATGAGCAGTTCTTC
CDR3 protein: CASRTTSRGVYNEQFF

J gene: TRBJ2-1
D gene: NA
clone size: few
V gene: TRBV7-9
CDR3 DNA: TGTGCCATCCATGCCGGGACCCTGGATGGTGAGCAGTTCTTC
CDR3 protein: CAIHAGTLDGEQFF

J gene: TRBJ2-3
D gene: TRBD1
clone size: many
V gene: TRBV28
CDR3 DNA: TGTGCCAGCAGTCCCAACAGGGGGCAAGGAGATACGCAGTATTTT
CDR3 protein: CASSPNRGQGDTQYF

J gene: TRBJ2-2
D gene: TRBD1
clone size: NA
V gene: TRBV30
CDR3 DNA: TGTGCCTGGAGTGCAGGGACAGGGGAGCTTTTGGACACCGGGGAGCTGTTTTTT
CDR3 protein: CAWSAGTGELLDTGELFF

J gene: TRBJ2-7
D gene: NA
clone size: many
V gene: TRBV28
CDR3 DNA: TGTGCCAGCAGCTACAGCTACGGGCAGTACTTC
CDR3 protein: CASSYSYGQYF

J gene: TRBJ2-7
D gene: NA
clone size: NA
V gene: TRBV27
CDR3 DNA: TGTGCCAGCGGGGCAGGGGACGAGCAGTACTTC
CDR3 protein: CASGAGDEQYF